These 16 T cell receptor beta chains originate from one sample sequenced in a study of response to subunit inactivated influenza vaccine. From the RT-PCR reads, TCRdb called clonotypes with MiXCR, one entry per CDR3 protein. The sample records hundreds of thousands of distinct CDR3 sequences, roughly 27% being singletons. The material sequenced was CD4+ T cells sorted from PBMCs, taken around 5 days after vaccination. These receptors came from a man aged 50-59 years who received an inactivated influenza vaccine.

The rearrangement links TRBV5-1 to TRBJ1-1, with D tentatively TRBD1 (5 bases). This CDR3 is 15 amino acids long. CDR1 and CDR2 from the germline V gene are SGHRS and YFSETQ. V was clipped by 0 bases and J by 0 bases, with 9 bases between them. Here the CDR3 reads CASSLGQIMNTEAFF. Written as DNA, the CDR3 is TGCGCCAGCAGCTTGGGACAGATTATGAACACTGAAGCTTTCTTT.

With respect to this clonotype: With a much larger clone just one base away, this may be a read error. The chain couples TRBV29-1 to TRBJ2-3; perhaps TRBD2 as D (7 bases). Germline V gene sequence: CDR1 SQVTM, CDR2 ANQGSEA. The CDR3 contains 13 residues. Trimming pared 4 bases from V and 6 bases from J, leaving 14 bases between. The CDR3 loop reads CSVAMRGRDTQYF. CDR3 nucleotides: TGCAGCGTTGCTATGCGGGGGCGGGATACGCAGTATTTT.

The chain uses TRBV11-2 and TRBJ1-4; 7 bases are a match to TRBD1. From germline, CDR1 is SGHAT and CDR2 FQNNGV. V shed 1 base, J shed 8 bases, and the junction held 22 bases outside the gene matches. The CDR3 has 20 residues. CDR3 DNA: TGTGCCAGCAGCTTAGGGTCAGGGACAGCTGGTGGCCTACCAGGAGAAAAACTGTTTTTT. It yields the protein CASSLGSGTAGGLPGEKLFF.

The CDR3 coding sequence is TGTGCCAGCACTCGGGGATCCACTAACTATGGCTACACCTTC. Its protein is CASTRGSTNYGYTF. The chain carries TRBV7-8 and TRBJ1-2; D uncertain. From germline, CDR1 is SGHVS and CDR2 FQNEAQ. The V end was cut by 7 bases, the J end by 0 bases, with 12 bases between. This CDR3 spans 14 amino acids.

In this sample, this clonotype turned up a few times. The V call is TRBV4-1, the J call TRBJ2-3, with D maybe TRBD1 (5 bases). Trimming took off 7 bases at V and 1 base at J, with 15 bases between the two ends. This CDR3 contains 15 residues. CDR1 is MGHRA, CDR2 YSYEKL, per germline. The CDR3 coding sequence is TGCGCCAGCACTGATAGTTCGACAGGCACAGATACGCAGTATTTT. Protein sequence: CASTDSSTGTDTQYF.

The chain combines TRBV30 with TRBJ2-2, with a tentative D call TRBD2 (6 bases). Trimming removed 3 bases from V and 4 bases from J, with 15 bases in between. The CDR3 runs 15 residues. In germline, CDR1 is GTSNPN, CDR2 SVGIG (reference sequence). This chain's CDR3 is CAWRSTGVVTGELFF. CDR3 coding DNA: TGTGCCTGGAGGTCGACGGGAGTTGTCACCGGGGAGCTGTTTTTT.

This clonotype was seen at least ten times. The chain carries TRBV12-3 or TRBV12-4 and TRBJ2-5; D is ambiguous. CDR3 length equals 11 residues. V shed 3 bases and J shed 4 bases, with 3 bases lying between them. CDR3 bases: TGTGCCAGCAGTTTCTTAGAGACCCAGTACTTC. Translating gives CASSFLETQYF.

J is TRBJ2-5 and V is TRBV28; D possibly corresponds to TRBD1 (5 bases). Trimming pared 5 bases from V and 1 base from J, leaving 14 bases between. This CDR3 comprises 15 residues. Per the germline V gene, CDR1 is MDHEN and CDR2 is SYDVKM. CDR3 nucleotide sequence: TGTGCCAGCAGTGCACTGGGGCGGTCCCAAGAGACCCAGTACTTC. Its translation is CASSALGRSQETQYF.

Only a few counts were recorded for this clonotype. The chain joins TRBV30 to TRBJ2-1; D may match TRBD1 or TRBD2 (5 bases each). This CDR3 region has 12 residues. V gave up 3 bases and J gave up 6 bases, with 9 bases separating them. Germline loops: CDR1 GTSNPN, CDR2 SVGIG (reference sequence). CDR3 amino acids: CAWRGPPNEQFF. The DNA for the CDR3 is TGTGCCTGGAGGGGACCGCCCAATGAGCAGTTCTTC. The full variable domain, rest sourced from reference TRBV30 and TRBJ2-1, is SQTIHQWPATLVQPVGSPLSLECTVEGTSNPNLYWYRQAAGRGLQLLFYSVGIGQISSEVPQNLSASRPQDRQFILSSKKLLLSDSGFYLCAWRGPPNEQFFGPGTRLTVL.

The rearrangement uses TRBV5-6 and TRBJ2-7, with D perhaps TRBD1 (6 bases). The CDR3 spans 12 residues. The V gene's germline CDR1 is SGHDT and CDR2 YYEEEE. Trimming cost V 7 bases and J 3 bases, with 11 bases left between them. The CDR3, as DNA: TGTGCCAGCGGCGTGGACAGCTACGAGCAGTACTTC. Its protein is CASGVDSYEQYF.

Only a few counts were recorded for this clonotype. The genes are TRBV10-3 and TRBJ1-6, with D possibly matching TRBD1 (5 bases). The CDR3 sequence is 13 residues long. The V and J ends lost 8 bases and 7 bases respectively, with 12 bases between them. From germline, CDR1 is ENHRY and CDR2 SYGVKD. CDR3 loop: CAIRRQPNSPLHF. The CDR3 DNA reads as TGTGCCATCCGGAGACAGCCGAATTCACCCCTCCACTTT.

In this sample, this clonotype turned up a few times. The J gene is TRBJ2-3, the V gene TRBV29-1, with no clear D. The V gene lost 7 bases and the J gene lost 0 bases, with 14 bases spanning the gap. The germline CDR1 and CDR2 sequences are SQVTM and ANQGSEA. The CDR3 has 14 residues. The CDR3 nucleotides are TGCAGCGCCCAGCGCCAAGTTAGCACAGATACGCAGTATTTT. Amino acid sequence: CSAQRQVSTDTQYF.

In its sample, this clonotype was seen many times. The chain combines TRBV18 with TRBJ2-1; 8 nucleotides match TRBD1. The CDR3 sequence is 13 residues long. V lost 3 bases and J lost 8; bases outside the gene matches: 3. Germline V gives CDR1 KGHSH, CDR2 LQKENI. The CDR3 spells CASSPTGVDEQFF. As DNA, the CDR3 is TGTGCCAGCTCACCGACAGGGGTCGATGAGCAGTTCTTC.

This rearrangement joins TRBV28 to TRBJ1-5; D might be TRBD1 (5 bases). The CDR3 loop spans 14 amino acids. Germline CDR1 and CDR2: MDHEN and SYDVKM. Trimming pared 5 bases from V and 7 bases from J, leaving 15 bases between. As DNA, the CDR3 is TGTGCCAGCAGTCTCTCCGGGGGGATACAGCCCCAGCATTTT. It codes for CASSLSGGIQPQHF.

Only a few counts were recorded for this clonotype. The chain employs TRBV7-2 and TRBJ2-3, with 10 bases fitting TRBD2. Germline trimming cut 6 bases from V and 3 bases from J; bases unmatched to any gene: 6. CDR1 and CDR2 (germline): SGHTA, FQGNSA. CDR3 length: 15 residues. The CDR3: CASRKPGLATDTQYF. In DNA, the CDR3 is TGTGCCAGCAGAAAACCGGGACTAGCGACAGATACGCAGTATTTT. The full variable domain, with the rest looked up from reference TRBV7-2 and TRBJ2-3, is GAGVSQSPSNKVTEKGKDVELRCDPISGHTALYWYRQSLGQGLEFLIYFQGNSAPDKSGLPSDRFSAERTGGSVSTLTIQRTQQEDSAVYLCASRKPGLATDTQYFGPGTRLTVL.

This clonotype was detected many times. This chain joins TRBV12-3 or TRBV12-4 and TRBJ2-7; a weak D match, TRBD1 (6 bases). Trimming removed 5 bases from V and 0 bases from J, with 8 bases in between. CDR3 length: 13 residues. CDR3 residues: CASSRTASYEQYF. In DNA, the CDR3 is TGTGCCAGCAGTCGGACAGCCTCCTACGAGCAGTACTTC.